Each of the 13 T cell receptor beta chains below was sequenced from the same sample in a study of blood T cell repertoires in COVID-19. Assay: immunoSEQ multiplex PCR; the TCRdb copy retains only in-frame clones and omits some. The sample records under 300,000 clones, just over 85% being singletons. Sequenced input: PBMCs or T cells enriched from blood (not recorded which). Receptors were obtained from a young man who had recovered from COVID-19.

The chain links TRBV7-2 to TRBJ1-1, with 8 positions matching TRBD1. CDR1 and CDR2 from the germline V gene are SGHTA and FQGNSA. J lost 0 bases, V lost 5 bases, and 11 bases had no gene match. This CDR3 has 17 amino acids. CDR3 sequence: CASSVRTGYAVNTEAFF. In DNA, the CDR3 is TGTGCCAGCAGCGTACGGACAGGGTACGCGGTGAACACTGAAGCTTTCTTT.

The rearrangement uses TRBV27 and TRBJ1-1, with a possible D match to TRBD1 (5 bases). Looked up from germline, CDR1 is MNHEY and CDR2 is SMNVEV (reference sequence). This CDR3 contains 15 residues. V lost 1 base and J lost 7, with 16 bases in between. The CDR3 protein is CASSLYRTQGREAFF. CDR3 in DNA: TGTGCCAGCAGTTTATACCGGACGCAGGGCCGTGAAGCTTTCTTT.

The chain couples TRBV5-4 to TRBJ1-1; 8 bases match TRBD1. Germline V gene lookup returns CDR1 SGHNT and CDR2 YYREEE (reference sequence). J gave up 5 bases and V 4 bases, and 13 bases lay outside the gene matches. This CDR3 is built from 16 residues. The CDR3 here is CASSRAQGADRTEAFF. CDR3 coding DNA: TGTGCCAGCAGCCGGGCCCAGGGGGCTGATCGAACTGAAGCTTTCTTT.

This clone was picked up one time. The rearrangement uses TRBV15 and TRBJ2-6; D is uncertain. Germline V gene data show CDR1 as LNHNV and CDR2 as YYDKDF (reference sequence). The CDR3 length is 15 residues. The germline V and J ends were trimmed by 2 bases and 0 bases, with 5 bases remaining between them. DNA of the CDR3: TGTGCCACCAGCAGAACAGCCTCTGGGGCCAACGTCCTGACTTTC. As protein: CATSRTASGANVLTF.

This chain links TRBV27 with TRBJ2-1; a weak D match, TRBD1 (7 bases). In germline, CDR1 is MNHEY, CDR2 SMNVEV (reference sequence). The length of the CDR3 is 14 residues. Trimming pared 8 bases from V and 5 bases from J, leaving 16 bases between. The DNA of the CDR3 is TGTGCCAGCTATAGACAGGGCGGGAACAATGAGCAGTTCTTC. Protein product: CASYRQGGNNEQFF.

This clone was counted many times. V and J are TRBV9 and TRBJ2-1; 7 bases map to TRBD2. Unmatched junction bases numbered 6, after V lost 0 bases and J lost 0 bases. Germline lookup yields CDR1 SGDLS and CDR2 YYNGEE. This CDR3 spans 17 amino acids. The chain's CDR3 is CASSVGAGGSSYNEQFF. Written as DNA, the CDR3 is TGTGCCAGCAGCGTAGGAGCTGGCGGGAGCTCCTACAATGAGCAGTTCTTC.

V is TRBV7-2 and J is TRBJ1-3; no definite D call. The germline gives CDR1 SGHTA, CDR2 FQGNSA. The CDR3 length is 18 residues. Trimming stripped 1 base from V and 0 bases from J, with 16 bases between. DNA for the CDR3: TGTGCCAGCAGCTTAGAGATCCGGTCTGCATCCTCTGGAAACACCATATATTTT. Its protein product is CASSLEIRSASSGNTIYF.

V and J are TRBV3-1 (or the pseudogene TRBV3-2) and TRBJ2-7; TRBD2 agrees at 7 bases. Germline V gene sequence: CDR1 LGHDT, CDR2 YNNKEL (reference sequence). This CDR3 is 15 amino acids long. J gave up 0 bases and V 1 base, and 3 bases lay outside the gene matches. CDR3 nucleotide sequence: TGTGCCAGCAGCCAAGTTCGCGGGGGCTCCTACGAGCAGTACTTC. Encoded protein: CASSQVRGGSYEQYF.

The rearrangement joins TRBV9 to TRBJ2-3, with 7 bases matching TRBD2. The CDR3 length is 13 residues. Per the germline V gene, CDR1 is SGDLS and CDR2 is YYNGEE. J was trimmed by 12 bases and V by 4 bases; bases with no gene match: 11. The CDR3 spells CASSIHHRGGQYF. In nucleotides, the CDR3 is TGTGCCAGCAGCATTCACCACCGCGGGGGTCAGTATTTT.

This rearrangement joins TRBV7-9 to TRBJ1-3; D possibly corresponds to TRBD1 (5 bases). V shed 8 bases and J shed 0 bases, with 20 bases lying between them. The length of the CDR3 is 17 residues. The V gene's germline CDR1 is SEHNR and CDR2 FQNEAQ (reference sequence). The DNA of the CDR3 is TGTGCCAGCGGCGGGGGTTTCGGCAGTAGCTCTGGAAACACCATATATTTT. Translation gives CASGGGFGSSSGNTIYF.

This clone was seen only a few times. The V call is TRBV6-4, the J call TRBJ2-2; D may be TRBD2 (6 bases). The CDR3 loop spans 13 amino acids. Germline V CDR1 and CDR2: MRHNA, SNTAGT. V shed 4 bases and J shed 7 bases, with 10 bases lying between them. CDR3 residues: CASSASESGELFF. The CDR3 DNA sequence: TGTGCCAGCAGTGCTAGCGAAAGCGGGGAGCTGTTTTTT.

The chain joins TRBV19 to TRBJ2-5; tentatively, D is TRBD2 (7 bases). The CDR3 covers 16 residues. Germline CDR1 and CDR2: LNHDA and SQIVND (reference sequence). The V end lost 3 bases, the J end lost 1 base, and 15 bases lay between the germline ends. CDR3 protein: CASSIGAGAFQETQYF. Written as DNA, the CDR3 is TGTGCCAGTAGTATCGGCGCGGGGGCGTTCCAAGAGACCCAGTACTTC.

The CDR3 bases are TGTGCCAGCAGTTACTCCAGGCGAGAAGAGCAGTACTTC. Residues: CASSYSRREEQYF. This sequence joins TRBV6-5 and TRBJ2-7; D is undetermined. The V end lost 0 bases, the J end lost 7 bases, and 10 bases lay between the germline ends. This CDR3 is built from 13 residues. In germline, CDR1 is MNHEY, CDR2 SVGAGI.